The TCR beta chain described here comes from a study of T-cell memory formation after mild COVID-19. For the study at large: Clusters were largely donor specific. Broader study findings: Still unconfirmed is whether the second-wave clones peaking on day 37 recognized SARS-CoV-2.

This clonotype is a singleton in its sample. Its antigen is not identified. Employing constant-segment primers, 5'RACE generated TCR alpha and TCR beta cDNA libraries bearing sample barcodes and UMIs. From the 5' RACE reads, TCRdb called clonotypes with MiXCR, one entry per CDR3 protein. The table shows approximately 270,000 distinct CDR3 sequences, with about a sixth occurring only once. Germline CDR1 is SEHNR and CDR2 is FQNEAQ (reference sequence). Trimming stripped 5 bases from V and 4 bases from J, with 14 bases between. The length of the CDR3 is 14 residues. The receptor was isolated from a man between 18 and 35 years old who had mild COVID-19 (a few samples of this study predate the infection). Cell type and time point are not known. The V and J genes are TRBV7-9 and TRBJ1-1; D remains unclear. Sequences were obtained from PBMCs or a T cell subset sorted from them (not recorded which). CDR3 bases: TGTGCCAGCAGCAAGACCGGGATGGTCACTGAAGCTTTCTTT. It encodes CASSKTGMVTEAFF.